This entry lists 17 T cell receptor beta chains sequenced from one sample in a study of cytomegalovirus exposure and HLA in healthy donors. 13 Jbeta primers and 60 Vbeta primers were used for the PCR. Measured with immunoSEQ multiplex PCR; TCRdb has only the in-frame clones, and not every one. The profile shows 110,000 to 150,000 clones, less than 90% of them singletons. Sequencing used PBMCs. These receptors were taken from a boy between 2 and 10 years old in good health and CMV-seronegative.

The chain is built from TRBV20-1 and TRBJ1-1; tentatively, D is TRBD1 (5 bases). CDR1 DFQATT and CDR2 SNEGSKA come from the germline V gene (reference sequence). The CDR3 is 11 amino acids. CDR3 DNA sequence: TGCAGCTTCGCCGGGGGCACTGAAGCTTTCTTT. Its translation is CSFAGGTEAFF.

The CDR3 is CASSLRRRLAPNEKLFF. The CDR3 nucleotides are TGTGCCAGCAGCTTACGTCGGCGACTCGCACCTAATGAAAAACTGTTTTTT. V usage is TRBV7-8 and J usage is TRBJ1-4, with no clear D. V was clipped by 2 bases and J by 3 bases, with 16 bases between them. Germline V gene sequence: CDR1 SGHVS, CDR2 FQNEAQ. The CDR3 is made up of 17 amino acids.

V is TRBV30 and J is TRBJ1-1; D unresolved. Trimming removed 2 bases at V and 0 bases at J, with 13 bases between. The CDR3 length is 15 residues. CDR1 GTSNPN and CDR2 SVGIG come from the germline V gene (reference sequence). In DNA, the CDR3 is TGTGCCTGGAGTTACGAACCCGAGGTGAACACTGAAGCTTTCTTT. The encoded protein is CAWSYEPEVNTEAFF.

The chain employs TRBV6-1 and TRBJ1-5; TRBD1 aligns across 11 bases. This CDR3 is built from 14 residues. The germline V gene has CDR1 MNHNS and CDR2 SASEGT. V dropped 5 bases and J dropped 7; count of bases not matched to a gene: 4. Written as DNA, the CDR3 is TGTGCCAGCAGTCGGACAGGGGGCGGCCAGCCCCAGCATTTT. It specifies CASSRTGGGQPQHF.

The sample holds a few counts of this clone. The chain combines TRBV11-2 with TRBJ2-3, with TRBD2 matching 8 bases. The junction had 10 bases not matched to a gene; V was cut back by 5 bases and J by 6 bases. Germline V gene sequence: CDR1 SGHAT, CDR2 FQNNGV. This CDR3 region has 15 residues. DNA for the CDR3: TGTGCCAGCAGCCGACTCCGGGGGGGGCGTGATACGCAGTATTTT. Protein: CASSRLRGGRDTQYF.

This rearrangement joins TRBV9 to TRBJ2-7; TRBD2 is a possible D gene (6 bases). Trimming removed 0 bases from V and 0 bases from J, with 10 bases in between. Germline lookup yields CDR1 SGDLS and CDR2 YYNGEE. CDR3 length: 15 residues. CDR3 amino acids: CASSVEGRSSYEQYF. Written as DNA, the CDR3 is TGTGCCAGCAGCGTAGAGGGGAGGAGCTCCTACGAGCAGTACTTC.

This chain connects TRBV5-4 to TRBJ2-5, with TRBD1 as a possible D gene (5 bases). In germline, CDR1 is SGHNT, CDR2 YYREEE (reference sequence). The CDR3 is made up of 13 amino acids. V lost 4 bases and J 3 bases, leaving 10 bases between the germline ends. CDR3: CASSPREKETQYF. CDR3 DNA: TGTGCCAGCAGCCCCAGGGAAAAAGAGACCCAGTACTTC. The whole variable domain, filled in from reference TRBV5-4 and TRBJ2-5, reads ETGVTQSPTHLIKTRGQQVTLRCSSQSGHNTVSWYQQALGQGPQFIFQYYREEENGRGNFPPRFSGLQFPNYSSELNVNALELDDSALYLCASSPREKETQYFGPGTRLLVL.

This clone was observed once. V gene TRBV9 combines with J gene TRBJ1-2, with a tentative D call TRBD1 (5 bases). The CDR3 spans 16 residues. Trimming took 0 bases from V and 2 from J, leaving 14 bases between them. Germline CDR1 SGDLS, CDR2 YYNGEE. As DNA, the CDR3 is TGTGCCAGCAGCGTAGGTGGGGGGGGGAAAAACTATGGCTACACCTTC. Translation gives CASSVGGGGKNYGYTF. Filled out from reference TRBV9 and TRBJ1-2, the complete variable domain reads DSGVTQTPKHLITATGQRVTLRCSPRSGDLSVYWYQQSLDQGLQFLIQYYNGEERAKGNILERFSAQQFPDLHSELNLSSLELGDSALYFCASSVGGGGKNYGYTFGSGTRLTVV.

This clone has at least ten counts. The V gene is TRBV6-1, the J gene TRBJ2-3; 9 nucleotides line up with TRBD2. CDR1 is MNHNS and CDR2 is SASEGT in the germline V gene. The CDR3 runs 15 residues. V trimming: 4 bases; J trimming: 4 bases; junction bases outside the gene matches: 6. CDR3 sequence: CASSAASGGPDTQYF. Here the CDR3 DNA reads TGTGCCAGCAGTGCAGCCAGCGGGGGGCCAGATACGCAGTATTTT.

The chain couples TRBV30 to TRBJ1-1; D is possibly TRBD1 (6 bases). There are 12 residues in the CDR3. V lost 5 bases, J lost 3 bases, and 10 bases lay in between. Germline V gene data show CDR1 as GTSNPN and CDR2 as SVGIG (reference sequence). The CDR3 loop reads CAWCTGYTEAFF. The CDR3 DNA sequence: TGTGCCTGGTGTACAGGGTACACTGAAGCTTTCTTT.

The rearrangement uses TRBV7-3 and TRBJ1-1; maybe TRBD1 (5 bases). Trimming took 5 bases from V and 11 from J, leaving 15 bases between them. Per germline, CDR1 SGHTA and CDR2 FQGTGA. This CDR3 comprises 12 residues. In DNA, the CDR3 is TGTGCCAGCAGCGCCCAGGGTGGGAAGGCTTTCTTT. It translates to CASSAQGGKAFF.

The chain combines TRBV30 with TRBJ2-5; 10 bases align to TRBD1. The CDR3 is 15 residues long. Germline values: CDR1 GTSNPN, CDR2 SVGIG (reference sequence). The trim removed 1 base at V and 5 bases at J, leaving 7 bases unmatched. The CDR3 loop reads CAWSDWDRGGETQYF. In nucleotides, the CDR3 is TGTGCCTGGAGTGATTGGGACAGGGGAGGCGAGACCCAGTACTTC.

This clone has a handful of counts. J is TRBJ1-1 and V is TRBV5-5; TRBD1 matches at 8 bases. Germline CDR1 SGHKS, CDR2 YYEKEE (reference sequence). The CDR3 consists of 14 residues. After removal of 2 bases from V and 7 bases from J, the junction contained 7 bases not matched to a gene. CDR3 DNA: TGTGCCAGCAGCTTCCACAGGGGGTATAGTGAAGCTTTCTTT. Encoded protein: CASSFHRGYSEAFF. The full variable domain, with the rest looked up from reference TRBV5-5 and TRBJ1-1, is DAGVTQSPTHLIKTRGQQVTLRCSPISGHKSVSWYQQVLGQGPQFIFQYYEKEERGRGNFPDRFSARQFPNYSSELNVNALLLGDSALYLCASSFHRGYSEAFFGQGTRLTVV.

The chain uses TRBV5-1 and TRBJ2-1; D perhaps matches TRBD1 (7 bases). Trimming stripped 1 base from V and 6 bases from J, with 20 bases between. The CDR3 sequence is 17 residues long. Germline CDR1 and CDR2: SGHRS and YFSETQ. For the CDR3, the DNA is TGCGCCAGCAGCTTGTCCTGGCCGGGGCGGGACAGCAATGAGCAGTTCTTC. Its protein product is CASSLSWPGRDSNEQFF.

The chain joins TRBV9 to TRBJ2-3; 12 nucleotides match TRBD2. Germline values: CDR1 SGDLS, CDR2 YYNGEE. This CDR3 contains 18 residues. Trimming took 3 bases from V and 0 from J; bases not matched to a gene: 8. For the CDR3, the DNA is TGTGCCAGCAGCGGAACTAGCGGGGGGAGTGCTAGCACAGATACGCAGTATTTT. Its protein is CASSGTSGGSASTDTQYF. The full variable domain, its missing parts supplied by reference TRBV9 and TRBJ2-3, is DSGVTQTPKHLITATGQRVTLRCSPRSGDLSVYWYQQSLDQGLQFLIQYYNGEERAKGNILERFSAQQFPDLHSELNLSSLELGDSALYFCASSGTSGGSASTDTQYFGPGTRLTVL.

This chain connects TRBV5-1 to TRBJ1-1; weak D call: TRBD1 (6 bases). CDR1 and CDR2 (germline): SGHRS, YFSETQ. The CDR3 contains 18 residues. Between the trimmed V and J ends, which lost 0 bases and 0 bases, there was a span of 18 bases. The CDR3 is CASSLGTEDPTMNTEAFF. The DNA of the CDR3 is TGCGCCAGCAGCTTGGGGACAGAGGATCCCACTATGAACACTGAAGCTTTCTTT.

On this clone itself: The junction and the germline gene differ at one end; a read error may be behind it. V usage is TRBV7-9 and J usage is TRBJ2-7, with TRBD1 matching 7 bases. Germline V CDR1 and CDR2: SEHNR, FQNEAQ (reference sequence). The CDR3 is made up of 17 amino acids. The CDR3 nucleotides read TGTTCCAGCAGCCCCAACCTCGGGACAGTCTCTTTCCACGAGCAGTACTTC. This gives the protein CSSSPNLGTVSFHEQYF. The full variable domain, its missing parts supplied by reference TRBV7-9 and TRBJ2-7, is DTGVSQNPRHKITKRGQNVTFRCDPISEHNRLYWYRQTLGQGPEFLTYFQNEAQLEKSRLLSDRFSAERPKGSFSTLEIQRTEQGDSAMYLCSSSPNLGTVSFHEQYFGPGTRLTVT.